The source of this T cell receptor (beta chain) is a study of shared clonotypes between healthy human individuals. Study context: Every donor yielded three CD4 naive, three CD4 memory, two CD8 naive and one CD8 memory plate. Study results and caveats: It was the few donors that limited the genetic and exposure-history diversity represented.

Deep was the level at which the assay was run. Investigators spread the genomic DNA of each subset evenly over several immunoSEQ plates. Repertoires were generated with immunoSEQ multiplex PCR, while TCRdb's copy carries only in-frame clones and drops some. Among about 580,000 clones listed, 98% were seen once. Points on this clone: Its antigen is unidentified.

In the naive CD8 group, cells lacked CD45RO and were positively selected for CCR7, so terminally differentiated effector memory CD45RA+ cells were left out. The sample comprised naive CD8+ T cells sorted from blood. The source of this sequence is a man aged 25-40 years in good health.

The CDR3 bases are TGTGCCAGCAGTTACTTAGCATCTGGGACAGGAGGAGAGCAGTACTTC. Its translation is CASSYLASGTGGEQYF. The chain recombines TRBV6-5 with TRBJ2-7, with 8 bases fitting TRBD1. Trimming cost V 1 base and J 7 bases; bases outside gene matches: 12. Germline assignment: CDR1 MNHEY and CDR2 SVGAGI. The CDR3 has 16 amino acids.